The source of this T cell receptor beta chain is a study of T-cell reconstitution after alpha-beta-depleted transplantation in children. A TCRbeta library incorporating unique molecular identifiers was prepared. TCRdb called the PCR reads again in MiXCR, with one record for every CDR3 protein. Here the sample spans 600,000 to 700,000 distinct CDR3 sequences, roughly 17% being singletons. This clonotype was found once. The CDR3 runs to 15 residues. Germline CDR1 reads MNHEY; CDR2 reads SVGEGT. V lost 2 bases to trimming and J lost 1 base, with 9 bases between them. The chain has TRBV6-2 or TRBV6-3 and TRBJ1-5; D is unresolved. This clonotype was obtained from a human donor who donated a stem cell graft to a child with acute myeloid leukemia. The source material was PBMCs from the stem cell graft donor, sampled from the stem cell graft. The CDR3 region is CASSYVGLSNQPQHF. CDR3 DNA sequence: TGTGCCAGCAGTTACGTCGGGTTAAGCAATCAGCCCCAGCATTTT.